These 9 T cell receptor beta chains came from one sample sequenced in a study of control samples from healthy donors and cancer patients. Sequencing used immunoSEQ multiplex PCR; TCRdb keeps in-frame clones, though not all of them. The table includes 130,000 or so clones, about 88% detected once. The sample comprised blood. The source is a man aged 50-60 years in good health.

The rearrangement joins TRBV7-2 to TRBJ2-5, with D possibly matching TRBD1 (5 bases). CDR3 length: 14 residues. V lost 5 bases and J 1 base, leaving 11 bases between the germline ends. The germline gives CDR1 SGHTA, CDR2 FQGNSA. The CDR3 loop reads CASSASRGQETQYF. Here the CDR3 DNA reads TGTGCCAGCAGCGCCAGTAGGGGCCAAGAGACCCAGTACTTC.

The rearrangement uses TRBV11-3 and TRBJ2-3, with TRBD1 matching over 7 bases. Trimming removed 5 bases from V and 1 base from J; junction bases left unmatched: 6. There are 15 residues in the CDR3. Germline values: CDR1 SGHNT, CDR2 YENEEA. CDR3 sequence: CASSTTGQGTDTQYF. The CDR3 DNA reads TGTGCCAGCAGCACCACCGGACAGGGCACAGATACGCAGTATTTT. The variable domain in full, with the rest retrieved from reference TRBV11-3 and TRBJ2-3, is EAGVVQSPRYKIIEKKQPVAFWCNPISGHNTLYWYLQNLGQGPELLIRYENEEAVDDSQLPKDRFSAERLKGVDSTLKIQPAELGDSAVYLCASSTTGQGTDTQYFGPGTRLTVL.

A single count supports this clone. This chain uses TRBV11-3 with TRBJ2-1, with a weak D call TRBD2 (5 bases). The ends were cut back, 5 bases at V and 2 bases at J, with 10 bases in the middle. The CDR3 has 14 residues. Germline V CDR1 and CDR2: SGHNT, YENEEA. The CDR3 nucleotides read TGTGCCAGCAGCCCGGGGTACACCTACAATGAGCAGTTCTTC. This translates into CASSPGYTYNEQFF. Full variable domain (rest looked up from reference TRBV11-3 and TRBJ2-1): EAGVVQSPRYKIIEKKQPVAFWCNPISGHNTLYWYLQNLGQGPELLIRYENEEAVDDSQLPKDRFSAERLKGVDSTLKIQPAELGDSAVYLCASSPGYTYNEQFFGPGTRLTVL.

This rearrangement joins TRBV12-1 to TRBJ1-1; whether TRBD1, the table's D call, matches the DNA was not checked. TRBV12-1 is a pseudogene segment. CDR3 length: 17 amino acids. CDR3 nucleotides: TGTGCCAGCAGCTCCAAAACCGGGACAGCAATGAACACTGAAGCTTTCTTT. Protein product: CASSSKTGTAMNTEAFF.

The V call is TRBV4-2, the J call TRBJ2-3, with 16 bases that match TRBD2. V was pared by 4 bases and J by 1 base, with 5 bases of the junction left unmatched. The CDR3 runs to 18 residues. Germline loops: CDR1 LGHNA, CDR2 YNFKEQ. The CDR3 DNA reads as TGTGCCAGCAGCCCGGGACTAGCGGGGGGGCCAGGCACAGATACGCAGTATTTT. Its protein product is CASSPGLAGGPGTDTQYF.

The chain couples TRBV2 to TRBJ2-6; the D is unclear. The CDR3 contains 16 residues. The germline CDR1 and CDR2 sequences are SNHLY and FYNNEI. V lost 6 bases and J lost 1, with 13 bases in between. The CDR3 loop is CASSESWSSGANVLTF. The DNA for the CDR3 is TGTGCCAGCAGCGAAAGTTGGTCTTCTGGGGCCAACGTCCTGACTTTC.

V is TRBV11-2 and J is TRBJ1-4; D remains unclear. In germline, CDR1 is SGHAT, CDR2 FQNNGV. CDR3 length: 14 amino acids. Trimming removed 3 bases at V and 6 bases at J, with 11 bases between. CDR3 residues: CASSLGIRDEKLFF. DNA for the CDR3: TGTGCCAGCAGCTTGGGAATCCGGGATGAAAAACTGTTTTTT.

The chain couples TRBV3-1 (or the pseudogene TRBV3-2) to TRBJ1-6; D is possibly TRBD1 (5 bases). This CDR3 comprises 16 residues. V was pared by 2 bases and J by 5 bases, with 13 bases between. Germline-derived CDR1 and CDR2 are LGHDT and YNNKEL (reference sequence). DNA of the CDR3: TGTGCCAGCAGCCAATGGGGCGAACAGGATAATTCACCCCTCCACTTT. The encoded protein is CASSQWGEQDNSPLHF.

The chain couples TRBV19 to TRBJ2-1; the D is unclear. Trimming pared 4 bases from V and 5 bases from J, leaving 6 bases between. The CDR3 sequence is 12 residues long. Germline V CDR1 and CDR2: LNHDA, SQIVND (reference sequence). The DNA of the CDR3 is TGTGCCAGTAGTAGAGAGAACAATGAGCAGTTCTTC. Translating gives CASSRENNEQFF.